This T cell receptor beta chain is from a study of T cell clonotyping in hematopoietic cell transplantation. Findings and limits, study-wide: Few recipient clonotypes overlapped donors; over 97% were de novo at given depth. Recipient TCR diversity dropped after transplant; expanded clonotypes rose from day 30 to 180. Higher Inverse Simpson Index values in graft donor and pretransplant recipient predicted broader posttransplant TCR diversity.

Blood collection times were about day -28 and days 30, 100, 180 posttransplant. TCRdb keeps only in-frame clones here, not all; method: immunoSEQ multiplex PCR. The table lists about 6,400 clones, under 90% of them singletons, with more than 7% in the top ten. The CDR3 contains 13 residues. The V end lost 1 base, the J end lost 9 bases, and 10 bases lay between the germline ends. Germline CDR1 LNHDA, CDR2 SQIVND (reference sequence). Of note for this clone: Its target is unknown.

V gene TRBV19 combines with J gene TRBJ2-1, with D perhaps matching TRBD2 (5 bases). The receptor comes from a male patient aged 35 to 55 who had an allogeneic stem cell transplant from an unrelated donor, so the T cells may come from the graft donor. Some clones in this sample may be carry-over from other donors' samples. The sequenced sample was peripheral blood mononuclear cells, obtained 100 days after allogeneic stem cell transplant. This CDR3 is CASSIVWGAEQFF. In DNA, the CDR3 is TGTGCCAGTAGTATAGTTTGGGGAGCTGAGCAGTTCTTC.